The T cell receptor beta chain under discussion was sequenced for a study of blood T cell repertoires in COVID-19. Study as a whole: Donors in the United States, Italy and Spain gave samples during acute or convalescent COVID-19. Sample material is recorded as cDNA or gDNA derived from T cells, B-cell-depleted T cells, or PBMCs.

Germline V gene lookup returns CDR1 SGHVS and CDR2 FNYEAQ. Trimming cost V 5 bases and J 0 bases; bases outside gene matches: 9. CDR3 length equals 19 residues. Methods used by the authors: Amplification with reference gene primers provided the estimates of nucleated cell counts. TCRdb's table, derived via immunoSEQ multiplex PCR, lists solely in-frame clones and lacks some. Clone size and V and J calls were adopted from that table, with D and trimming inferred from the DNA. Among roughly 500,000 clones listed, about 88% were seen once. Patients in Seattle were enrolled during active infection, then followed longitudinally.

The clonotype was recovered from a man aged 18 to 35 with COVID-19, enrolled during active disease. The sequenced sample was peripheral blood. V usage is TRBV7-6 and J usage is TRBJ2-3, with 15 nucleotides matching TRBD2. The CDR3 reads CASSPGTSGGTTSTDTQYF. DNA for the CDR3: TGTGCCAGCAGCCCGGGGACTAGCGGGGGGACTACTAGCACAGATACGCAGTATTTT.